This T cell receptor beta chain was captured in a study of regulatory T cells in long-lasting Graves disease. General study results and limits: Persistent disease preferred TRBV28, TRBJ1-2 and TRBJ2-5; new disease, TRBV20-1 and TRBJ2-1.

Germline assignment: CDR1 SGDLS and CDR2 YYNGEE. The CDR3 is 14 residues long. Unmatched junction bases numbered 6, after V lost 4 bases and J lost 5 bases. Construction of TCR beta libraries relied on iRepertoire HTBI primers and on Arm-PCR targeting CDR3 regions. One entry per CDR3 protein, called by TCRdb with MiXCR from the multiplex PCR reads. This sample has about 470,000 distinct CDR3 sequences, with roughly 20% found just once. The time point is: persistent/refractory GD, antithyroid drugs over 5 years with positive TRAb. There was RNA extracted from PBMCs, and the TCR library was made from it. As regards this clonotype: Its antigen is as yet unknown.

The sequences come from peripheral blood mononuclear cells (PBMCs), collected when the disease was refractory, from a patient treated with antithyroid drugs. This TCR was sampled from a female donor with Graves disease. This rearrangement joins TRBV9 to TRBJ1-2; 9 bases fit TRBD1. CDR3: CASSTGQGMYGYTF. CDR3 nucleotides: TGTGCCAGCAGCACGGGACAGGGCATGTATGGCTACACCTTC. The full variable domain, its missing parts supplied by reference TRBV9 and TRBJ1-2, is DSGVTQTPKHLITATGQRVTLRCSPRSGDLSVYWYQQSLDQGLQFLIQYYNGEERAKGNILERFSAQQFPDLHSELNLSSLELGDSALYFCASSTGQGMYGYTFGSGTRLTVV.